The present T cell receptor beta chain was sequenced within a study of blood T cell repertoires in COVID-19. Looking at the study overall: The United States, Italy and Spain provided the acute and convalescent COVID-19 samples.

Trimming stripped 11 bases from V and 1 base from J, with 15 bases between. Germline CDR1 MNHEY, CDR2 SVGAGI. The CDR3 is made up of 13 amino acids. Only in-frame clones appear in the TCRdb table, and some are missing; sequencing was by immunoSEQ multiplex PCR. Here the sample spans approximately 97,000 clones, roughly nine tenths being singletons. This chain uses TRBV6-5 with TRBJ2-7; possible D gene TRBD1, 6 bases. Material: peripheral blood. The receptor's source is a man in his fifties or sixties with active COVID-19. The CDR3 DNA follows: TGTGCCGCACGATTGGACAGTTCCTACGAGCAGTACTTC. Translation: CAARLDSSYEQYF.